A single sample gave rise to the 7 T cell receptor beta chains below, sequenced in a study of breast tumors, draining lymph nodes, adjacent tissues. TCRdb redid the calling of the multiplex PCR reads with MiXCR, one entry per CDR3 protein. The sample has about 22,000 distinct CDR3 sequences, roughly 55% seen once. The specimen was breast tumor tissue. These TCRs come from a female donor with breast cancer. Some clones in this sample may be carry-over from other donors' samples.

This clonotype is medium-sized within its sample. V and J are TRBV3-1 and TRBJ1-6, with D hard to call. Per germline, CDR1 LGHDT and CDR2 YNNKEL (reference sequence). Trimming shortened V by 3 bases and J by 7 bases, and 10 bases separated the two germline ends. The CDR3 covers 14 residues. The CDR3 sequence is CASSQEHLNSPLHF. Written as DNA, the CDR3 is TGTGCCAGCAGCCAGGAGCACCTCAATTCACCCCTCCACTTT.

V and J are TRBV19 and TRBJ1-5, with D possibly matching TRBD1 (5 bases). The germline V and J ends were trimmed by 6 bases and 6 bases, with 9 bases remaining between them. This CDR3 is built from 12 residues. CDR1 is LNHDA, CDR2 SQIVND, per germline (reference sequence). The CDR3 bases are TGTGCCAGTAGCCCGAGGGGTCAGCCCCAGCATTTT. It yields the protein CASSPRGQPQHF.

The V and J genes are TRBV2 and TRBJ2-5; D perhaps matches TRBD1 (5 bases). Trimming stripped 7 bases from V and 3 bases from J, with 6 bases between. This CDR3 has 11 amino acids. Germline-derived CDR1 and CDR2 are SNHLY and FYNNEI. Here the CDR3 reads CASKGEETQYF. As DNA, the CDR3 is TGTGCCAGCAAAGGGGAAGAGACCCAGTACTTC. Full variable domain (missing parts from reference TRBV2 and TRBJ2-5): EPEVTQTPSHQVTQMGQEVILRCVPISNHLYFYWYRQILGQKVEFLVSFYNNEISEKSEIFDDQFSVERPDGSNFTLKIRSTKLEDSAMYFCASKGEETQYFGPGTRLLVL.

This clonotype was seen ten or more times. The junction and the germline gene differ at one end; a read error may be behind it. This CDR3 reads CASSHSRSSDEKLFF. Written as DNA, the CDR3 is TGTGCCAGCAGTCACTCTAGGTCTTCCGATGAAAAACTGTTTTTT. This chain joins TRBV6-6 and TRBJ1-4; D gene ambiguous. Germline V lookup: CDR1 MNHNY, CDR2 SVGAGI (reference sequence). The CDR3 spans 15 residues.

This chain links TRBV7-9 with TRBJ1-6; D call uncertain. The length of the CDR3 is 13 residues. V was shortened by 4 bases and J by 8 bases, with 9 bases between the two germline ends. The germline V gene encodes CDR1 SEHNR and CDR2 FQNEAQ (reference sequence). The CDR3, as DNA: TGTGCCAGCAGCTCAGGTGTGGATTCACCCCTCCACTTT. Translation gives CASSSGVDSPLHF. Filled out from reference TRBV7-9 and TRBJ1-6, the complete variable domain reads DTGVSQNPRHKITKRGQNVTFRCDPISEHNRLYWYRQTLGQGPEFLTYFQNEAQLEKSRLLSDRFSAERPKGSFSTLEIQRTEQGDSAMYLCASSSGVDSPLHFGNGTRLTVT.

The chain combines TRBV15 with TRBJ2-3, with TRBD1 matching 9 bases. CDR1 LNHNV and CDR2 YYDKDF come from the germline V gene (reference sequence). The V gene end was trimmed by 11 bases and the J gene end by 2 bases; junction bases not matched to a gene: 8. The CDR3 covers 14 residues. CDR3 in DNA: TGTGCCTCCTCGGGACAGGGCAACACAGATACGCAGTATTTT. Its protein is CASSGQGNTDTQYF.

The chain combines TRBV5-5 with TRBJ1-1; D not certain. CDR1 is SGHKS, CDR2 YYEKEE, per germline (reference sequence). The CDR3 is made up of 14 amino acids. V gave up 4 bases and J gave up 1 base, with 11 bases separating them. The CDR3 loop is CASSVSIQNTEAFF. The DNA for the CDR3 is TGTGCCAGCAGCGTGTCAATACAGAACACTGAAGCTTTCTTT.